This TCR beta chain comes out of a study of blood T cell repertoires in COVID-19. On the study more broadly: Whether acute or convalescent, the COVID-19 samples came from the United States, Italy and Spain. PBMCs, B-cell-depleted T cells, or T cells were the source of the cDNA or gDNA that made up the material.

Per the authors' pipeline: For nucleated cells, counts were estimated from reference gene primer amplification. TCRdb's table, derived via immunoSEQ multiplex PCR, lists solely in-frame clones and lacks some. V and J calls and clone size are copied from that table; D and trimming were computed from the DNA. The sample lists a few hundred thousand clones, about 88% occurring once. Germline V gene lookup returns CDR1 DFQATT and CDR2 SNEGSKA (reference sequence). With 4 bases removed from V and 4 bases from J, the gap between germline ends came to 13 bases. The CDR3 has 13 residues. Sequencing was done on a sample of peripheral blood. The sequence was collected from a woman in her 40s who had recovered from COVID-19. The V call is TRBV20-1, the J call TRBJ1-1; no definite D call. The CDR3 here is CSAIDTGTTEAFF. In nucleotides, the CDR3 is TGCAGTGCTATTGACACTGGTACCACTGAAGCTTTCTTT.